The entry that follows covers one TCR beta chain sequence. Trimming cost V 0 bases and J 6 bases, with 12 bases left between them. CDR3 size: 15 residues. Germline assignment: CDR1 MNHEY and CDR2 SMNVEV (reference sequence). The record originates from a study of control samples from healthy donors and cancer patients. Sequenced by immunoSEQ multiplex PCR; TCRdb stores in-frame clones only, minus some. The table has about 67,000 clones, approximately 87% seen once. This receptor was taken from a woman aged 45-65 years with head and neck cancer. The sequenced sample was PBMCs. The V gene is TRBV27, the J gene TRBJ1-5; D might be TRBD1 (5 bases). CDR3 region: CASSLSRGISQPQHF. The CDR3 nucleotides read TGTGCCAGCAGTTTATCACGGGGGATCAGTCAGCCCCAGCATTTT.